Here is one T cell receptor (beta chain) with its context. Only a few counts were recorded for this clonotype. Its antigen specificity is not known. No much larger clonotype is one base removed from it; base qualities were not supplied. The library was produced with PCR. Data came from an Illumina HiSeq 2500. Molecular barcoding was employed in the preparation of TCR libraries, with unique molecular identifiers being used to normalize TCRbeta repertoire quantification. In-frame beta chains were kept once TCRdb had trimmed the public reads at Q25 with fastp and called clones with MiXCR. Each record represents a unique CDR3 protein, reported with the most common genes and DNA among its rows. Recorded for this sample are around 490,000 distinct CDR3 sequences; 9.5% to 12% of them occurred a single time. The ten most abundant clones make up less than 15% of the sample. V is shortened by 3 bases, J by 9 bases, and the region joining them spans 22 bases. Via the germline V gene, CDR1 is SGDLS and CDR2 YYNGEE. From the cysteine up to the phenylalanine, the CDR3 has a length of 16 residues. Only the CDR3 DNA is retained, 48 bases long and in frame from the first base.

The data were taken from a study of T-cell reconstitution after alpha-beta-depleted transplantation in children (dated by TCRdb to the mid-2010s). With regard to the full study: The study quantitatively tracked T-cell immune reconstitution after TCRalphabeta/CD19-depleted allogeneic hematopoietic cell transplantation in children using TCR repertoire profiling.

Summary of the overall study and its limitations: Over subsequent months, a decline in hyperexpanded clone frequencies was noted, and after one year, T-cell counts and TCRbeta diversity were mostly ascribed to newly produced T cells. The apparently early recovery of alphabetaT-cell counts about two months after transplant reportedly depended on only several hundred rapidly expanded clones that came from non-depleted graft cells. In some patients, high TCRbeta diversity at day 60 was attributed to recipient T cells and intrathymic progenitors that had survived conditioning.

In the paper's terms, the treatment or condition label means: allogeneic hematopoietic cell transplantation with graft depleted of TCRalphabeta T cells and CD19 B cells. Transplant recipients were children who received TCRalphabeta/CD19-depleted allogeneic hematopoietic cell grafts. Recombination joined TRBV9 with TRBJ2-1, with TRBD1 as a weak D call on 7 bases. The sequence came from a female patient aged 2-10 years who had a stem cell transplant for aplastic anemia, so the T cells may come from the graft donor. The specimen comprised PBMCs, mostly from graft donor cells, sampled 180 days after TCRalphabeta/CD19-depleted stem cell transplant. The DNA sequence is TGTGCCAGCAGCGGAGCCCCCAGGGGGGACCCTGTTGAGCAGTTCTTC. Its coded protein is CASSGAPRGDPVEQFF.